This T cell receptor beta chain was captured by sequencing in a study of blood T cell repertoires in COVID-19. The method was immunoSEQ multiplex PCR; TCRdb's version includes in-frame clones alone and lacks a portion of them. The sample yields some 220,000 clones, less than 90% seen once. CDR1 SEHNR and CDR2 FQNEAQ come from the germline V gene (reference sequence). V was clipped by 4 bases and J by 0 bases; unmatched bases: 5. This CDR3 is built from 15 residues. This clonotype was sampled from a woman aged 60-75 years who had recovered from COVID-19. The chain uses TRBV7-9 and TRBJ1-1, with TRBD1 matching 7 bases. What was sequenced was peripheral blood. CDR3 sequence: CASSSYRGMNTEAFF. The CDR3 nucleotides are TGTGCCAGCAGCTCTTACAGGGGCATGAACACTGAAGCTTTCTTT.